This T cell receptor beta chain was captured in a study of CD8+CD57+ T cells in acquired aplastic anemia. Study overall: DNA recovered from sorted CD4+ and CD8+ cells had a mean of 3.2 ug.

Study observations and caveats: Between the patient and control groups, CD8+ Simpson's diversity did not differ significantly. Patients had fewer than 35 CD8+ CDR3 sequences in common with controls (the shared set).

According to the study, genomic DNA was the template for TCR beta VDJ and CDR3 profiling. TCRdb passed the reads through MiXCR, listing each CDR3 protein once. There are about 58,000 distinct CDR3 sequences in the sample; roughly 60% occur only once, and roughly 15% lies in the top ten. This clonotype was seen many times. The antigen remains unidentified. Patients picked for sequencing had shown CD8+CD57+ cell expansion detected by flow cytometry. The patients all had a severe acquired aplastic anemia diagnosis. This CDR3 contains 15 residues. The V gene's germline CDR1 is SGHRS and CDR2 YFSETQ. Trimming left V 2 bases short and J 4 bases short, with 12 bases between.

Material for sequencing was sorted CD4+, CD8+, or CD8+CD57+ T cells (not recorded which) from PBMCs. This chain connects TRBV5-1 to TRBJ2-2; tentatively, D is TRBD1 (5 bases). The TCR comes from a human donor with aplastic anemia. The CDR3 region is CASSLLPGPTGELFF. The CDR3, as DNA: TGCGCCAGCAGCTTATTACCAGGGCCCACCGGGGAGCTGTTTTTT.